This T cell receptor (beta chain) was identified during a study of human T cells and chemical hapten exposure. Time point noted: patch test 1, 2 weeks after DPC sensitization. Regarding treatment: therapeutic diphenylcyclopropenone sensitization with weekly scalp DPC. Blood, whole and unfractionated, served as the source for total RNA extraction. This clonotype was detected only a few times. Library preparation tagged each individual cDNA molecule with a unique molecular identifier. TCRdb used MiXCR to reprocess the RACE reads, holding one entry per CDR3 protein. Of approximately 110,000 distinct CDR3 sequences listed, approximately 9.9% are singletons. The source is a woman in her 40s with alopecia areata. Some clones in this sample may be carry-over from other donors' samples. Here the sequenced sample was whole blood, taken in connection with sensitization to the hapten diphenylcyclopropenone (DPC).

The CDR3 DNA reads as TGTGCCAGCAGCTTACTGGGACAGGGTGACACCGGGGAGCTGTTTTTT. This gives the protein CASSLLGQGDTGELFF. The rearrangement links TRBV7-6 to TRBJ2-2; 9 bases are shared with TRBD1. This CDR3 contains 16 residues. Looked up from germline, CDR1 is SGHVS and CDR2 is FNYEAQ. V was pared by 2 bases and J by 3 bases, with 4 bases of the junction left unmatched.